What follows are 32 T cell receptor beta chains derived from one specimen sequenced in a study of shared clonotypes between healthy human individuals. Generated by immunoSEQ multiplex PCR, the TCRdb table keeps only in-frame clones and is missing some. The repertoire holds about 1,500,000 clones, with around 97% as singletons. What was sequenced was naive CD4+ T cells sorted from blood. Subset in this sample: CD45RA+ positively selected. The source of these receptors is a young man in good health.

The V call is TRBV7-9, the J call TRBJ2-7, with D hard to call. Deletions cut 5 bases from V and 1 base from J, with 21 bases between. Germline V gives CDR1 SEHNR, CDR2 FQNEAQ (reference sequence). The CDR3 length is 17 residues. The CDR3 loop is CASSPRWIDGSSYEQYF. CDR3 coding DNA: TGTGCCAGCAGCCCTCGTTGGATCGACGGTTCGTCCTACGAGCAGTACTTC.

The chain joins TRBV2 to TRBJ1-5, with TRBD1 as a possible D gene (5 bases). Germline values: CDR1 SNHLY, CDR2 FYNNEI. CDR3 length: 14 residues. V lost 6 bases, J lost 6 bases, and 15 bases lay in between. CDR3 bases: TGTGCCAGCAGCCCTTTTCAGGGACGTCAGCCCCAGCATTTT. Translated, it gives CASSPFQGRQPQHF.

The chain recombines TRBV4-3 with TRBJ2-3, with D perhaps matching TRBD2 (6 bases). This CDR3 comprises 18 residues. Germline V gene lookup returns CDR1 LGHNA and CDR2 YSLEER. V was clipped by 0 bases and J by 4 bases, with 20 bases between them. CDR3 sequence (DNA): TGCGCCAGCAGCCAAGATCGGCGGCTGGAAACGGGGGCAGATACGCAGTATTTT. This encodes CASSQDRRLETGADTQYF.

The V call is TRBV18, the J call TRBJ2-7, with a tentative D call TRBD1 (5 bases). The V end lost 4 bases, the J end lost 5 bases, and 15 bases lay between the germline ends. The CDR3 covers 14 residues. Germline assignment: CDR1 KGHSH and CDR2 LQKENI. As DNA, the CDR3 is TGTGCCAGCTCACTTAGGGCAGGGATCAACGAGCAGTACTTC. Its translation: CASSLRAGINEQYF.

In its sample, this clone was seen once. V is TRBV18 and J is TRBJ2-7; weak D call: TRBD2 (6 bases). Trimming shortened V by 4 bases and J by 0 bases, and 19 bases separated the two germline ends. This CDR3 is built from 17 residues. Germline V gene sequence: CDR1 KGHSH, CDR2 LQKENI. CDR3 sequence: CASSQLYGGADSYEQYF. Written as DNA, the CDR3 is TGTGCCAGCTCACAACTTTACGGGGGAGCGGACTCCTACGAGCAGTACTTC. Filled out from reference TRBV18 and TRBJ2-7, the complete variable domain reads NAGVMQNPRHLVRRRGQEARLRCSPMKGHSHVYWYRQLPEEGLKFMVYLQKENIIDESGMPKERFSAEFPKEGPSILRIQQVVRGDSAAYFCASSQLYGGADSYEQYFGPGTRLTVT.

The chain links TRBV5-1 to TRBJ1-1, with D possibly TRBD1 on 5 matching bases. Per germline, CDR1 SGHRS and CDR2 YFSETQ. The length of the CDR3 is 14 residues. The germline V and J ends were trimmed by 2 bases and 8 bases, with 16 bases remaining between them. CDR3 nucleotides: TGCGCCAGCAGCTTCGATTACAGGAACGGGGAAGCTTTCTTT. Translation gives CASSFDYRNGEAFF.

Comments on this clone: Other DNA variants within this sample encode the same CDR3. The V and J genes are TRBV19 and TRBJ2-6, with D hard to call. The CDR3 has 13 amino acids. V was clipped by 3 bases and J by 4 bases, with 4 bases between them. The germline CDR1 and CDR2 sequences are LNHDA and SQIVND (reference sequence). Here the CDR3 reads CASSILGANVLTF. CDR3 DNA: TGTGCCAGTAGTATCTTAGGGGCCAACGTCCTGACTTTC.

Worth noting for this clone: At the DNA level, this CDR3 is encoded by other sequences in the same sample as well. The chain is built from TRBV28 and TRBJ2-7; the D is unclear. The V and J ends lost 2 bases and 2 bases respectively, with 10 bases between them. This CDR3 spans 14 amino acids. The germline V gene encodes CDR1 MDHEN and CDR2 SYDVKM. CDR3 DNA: TGTGCCAGCAGTTTAGGTGGATCGGCCTACGAGCAGTACTTC. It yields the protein CASSLGGSAYEQYF.

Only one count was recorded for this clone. As DNA, the CDR3 is TGTGCCAGCAGCGGAGGACTGTCGGCTTACAATGAGCAGTTCTTC. It translates to CASSGGLSAYNEQFF. V usage is TRBV9 and J usage is TRBJ2-1; D possibly corresponds to TRBD2 (5 bases). Trimming removed 3 bases at V and 4 bases at J, with 14 bases between. This CDR3 spans 15 amino acids. CDR1 and CDR2 (germline): SGDLS, YYNGEE.

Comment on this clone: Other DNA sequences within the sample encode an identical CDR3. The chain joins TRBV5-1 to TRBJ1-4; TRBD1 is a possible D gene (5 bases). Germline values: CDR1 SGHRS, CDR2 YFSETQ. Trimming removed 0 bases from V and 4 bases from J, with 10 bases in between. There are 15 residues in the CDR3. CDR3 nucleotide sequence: TGCGCCAGCAGCTTGGGCGGGGGTGGTAATGAAAAACTGTTTTTT. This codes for CASSLGGGGNEKLFF.

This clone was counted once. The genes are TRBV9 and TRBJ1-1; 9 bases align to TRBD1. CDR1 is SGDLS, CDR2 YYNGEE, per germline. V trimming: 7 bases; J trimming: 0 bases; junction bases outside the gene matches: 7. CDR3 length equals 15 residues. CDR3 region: CASARTGALNTEAFF. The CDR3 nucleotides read TGTGCCAGCGCGAGGACAGGGGCTTTGAACACTGAAGCTTTCTTT.

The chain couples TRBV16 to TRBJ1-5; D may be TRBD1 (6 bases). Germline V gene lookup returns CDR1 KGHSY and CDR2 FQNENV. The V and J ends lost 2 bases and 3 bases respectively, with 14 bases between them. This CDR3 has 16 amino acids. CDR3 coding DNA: TGTGCCAGCAGCCAAGTCCGGACAGCCTTCAATCAGCCCCAGCATTTT. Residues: CASSQVRTAFNQPQHF.

CDR3 bases: TGTGCCAGCAGCGCACACCGGGAGGACAGAACTTACGAGCAGTACTTC. Translating gives CASSAHREDRTYEQYF. The chain joins TRBV11-2 to TRBJ2-7; the D gene is possibly TRBD2 (7 bases). The germline V and J ends were trimmed by 5 bases and 4 bases, with 21 bases remaining between them. The germline CDR1 and CDR2 sequences are SGHAT and FQNNGV. This CDR3 is built from 16 residues.

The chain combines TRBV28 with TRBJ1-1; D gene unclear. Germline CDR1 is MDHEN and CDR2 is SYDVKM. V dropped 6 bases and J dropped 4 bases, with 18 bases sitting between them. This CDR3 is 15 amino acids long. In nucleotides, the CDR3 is TGTGCCAGCAGAACCTCATTGCTGCTAACCACTGAAGCTTTCTTT. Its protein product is CASRTSLLLTTEAFF.

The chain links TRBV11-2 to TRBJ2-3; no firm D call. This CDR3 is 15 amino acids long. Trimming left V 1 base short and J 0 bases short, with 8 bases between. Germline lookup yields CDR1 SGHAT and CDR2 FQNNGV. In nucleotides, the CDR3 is TGTGCCAGCAGCTTAGCGCTGGATAGCACAGATACGCAGTATTTT. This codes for CASSLALDSTDTQYF.

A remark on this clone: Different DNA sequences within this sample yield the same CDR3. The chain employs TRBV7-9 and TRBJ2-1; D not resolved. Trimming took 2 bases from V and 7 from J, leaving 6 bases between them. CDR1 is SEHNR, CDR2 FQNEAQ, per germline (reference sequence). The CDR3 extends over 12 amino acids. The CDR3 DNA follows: TGTGCCAGCAGCTTAACTGGGAATGAGCAGTTCTTC. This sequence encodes CASSLTGNEQFF.

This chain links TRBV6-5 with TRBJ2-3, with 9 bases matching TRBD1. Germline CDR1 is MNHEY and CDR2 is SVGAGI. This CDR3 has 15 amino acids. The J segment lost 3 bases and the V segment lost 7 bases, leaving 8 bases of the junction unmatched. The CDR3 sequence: CASTLQGARTDTQYF. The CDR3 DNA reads TGTGCCAGCACCTTACAGGGGGCTAGGACAGATACGCAGTATTTT.

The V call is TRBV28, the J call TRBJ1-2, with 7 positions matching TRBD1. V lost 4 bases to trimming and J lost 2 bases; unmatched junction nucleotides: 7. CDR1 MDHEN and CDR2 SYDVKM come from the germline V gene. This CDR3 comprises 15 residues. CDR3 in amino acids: CASSYGQASNYGYTF. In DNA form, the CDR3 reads TGTGCCAGCAGTTATGGACAGGCGTCAAACTATGGCTACACCTTC.

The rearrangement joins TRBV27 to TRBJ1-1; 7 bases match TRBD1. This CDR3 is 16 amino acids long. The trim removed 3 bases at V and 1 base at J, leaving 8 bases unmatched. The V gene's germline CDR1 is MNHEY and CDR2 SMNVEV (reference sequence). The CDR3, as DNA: TGTGCCAGCAGTTTTTTCAGGGGGGCTGGGAACACTGAAGCTTTCTTT. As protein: CASSFFRGAGNTEAFF.

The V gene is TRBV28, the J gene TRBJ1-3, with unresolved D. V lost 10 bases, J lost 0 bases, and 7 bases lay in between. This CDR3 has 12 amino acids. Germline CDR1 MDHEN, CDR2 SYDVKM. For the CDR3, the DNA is TGTGCCACCCAAGACTCTGGAAACACCATATATTTT. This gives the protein CATQDSGNTIYF. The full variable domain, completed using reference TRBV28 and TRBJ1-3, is DVKVTQSSRYLVKRTGEKVFLECVQDMDHENMFWYRQDPGLGLRLIYFSYDVKMKEKGDIPEGYSVSREKKERFSLILESASTNQTSMYLCATQDSGNTIYFGEGSWLTVV.

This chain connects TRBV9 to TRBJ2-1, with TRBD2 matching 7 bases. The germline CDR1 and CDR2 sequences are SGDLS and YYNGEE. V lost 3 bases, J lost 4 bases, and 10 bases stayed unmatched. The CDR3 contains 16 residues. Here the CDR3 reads CASSGRGVAGYNEQFF. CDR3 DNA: TGTGCCAGCAGCGGGCGTGGTGTAGCGGGTTACAATGAGCAGTTCTTC. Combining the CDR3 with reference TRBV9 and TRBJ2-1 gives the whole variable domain DSGVTQTPKHLITATGQRVTLRCSPRSGDLSVYWYQQSLDQGLQFLIQYYNGEERAKGNILERFSAQQFPDLHSELNLSSLELGDSALYFCASSGRGVAGYNEQFFGPGTRLTVL.

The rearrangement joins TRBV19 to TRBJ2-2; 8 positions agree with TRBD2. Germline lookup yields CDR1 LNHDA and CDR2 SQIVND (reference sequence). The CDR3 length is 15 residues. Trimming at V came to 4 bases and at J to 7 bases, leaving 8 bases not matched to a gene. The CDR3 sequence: CASSRLAGALGELFF. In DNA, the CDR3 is TGTGCCAGTAGTAGGCTAGCGGGTGCCCTCGGGGAGCTGTTTTTT.

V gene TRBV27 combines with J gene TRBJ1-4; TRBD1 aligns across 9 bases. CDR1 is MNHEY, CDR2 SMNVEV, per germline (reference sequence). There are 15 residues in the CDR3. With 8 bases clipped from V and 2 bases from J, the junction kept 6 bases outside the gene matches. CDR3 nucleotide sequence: TGTGCCAGCGGGGGGACAGGGCTGACTAATGAAAAACTGTTTTTT. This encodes CASGGTGLTNEKLFF.

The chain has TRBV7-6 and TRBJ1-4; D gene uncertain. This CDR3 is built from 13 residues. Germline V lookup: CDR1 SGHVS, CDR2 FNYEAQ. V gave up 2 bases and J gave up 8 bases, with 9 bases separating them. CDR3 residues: CASSLWEEEKLFF. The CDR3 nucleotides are TGTGCCAGCAGCTTATGGGAGGAAGAAAAACTGTTTTTT.

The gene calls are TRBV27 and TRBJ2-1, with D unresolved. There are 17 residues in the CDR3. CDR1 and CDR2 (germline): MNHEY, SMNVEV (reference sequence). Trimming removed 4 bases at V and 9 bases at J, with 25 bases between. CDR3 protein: CASSSLTDPSRNTEQFF. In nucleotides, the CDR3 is TGTGCCAGCAGTTCCTTAACCGACCCCTCGCGGAACACTGAGCAGTTCTTC.

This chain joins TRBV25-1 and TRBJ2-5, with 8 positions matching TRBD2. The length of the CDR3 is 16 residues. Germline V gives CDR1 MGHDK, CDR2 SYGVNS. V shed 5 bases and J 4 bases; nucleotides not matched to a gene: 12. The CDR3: CASSPPTVAGRETQYF. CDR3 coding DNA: TGTGCCAGCAGTCCCCCGACGGTAGCGGGACGAGAGACCCAGTACTTC.

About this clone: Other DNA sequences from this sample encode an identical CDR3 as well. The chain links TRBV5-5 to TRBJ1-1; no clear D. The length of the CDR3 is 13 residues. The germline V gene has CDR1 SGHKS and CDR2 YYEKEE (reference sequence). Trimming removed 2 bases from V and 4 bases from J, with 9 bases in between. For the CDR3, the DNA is TGTGCCAGCAGCTTTATTGGTGGCACTGAAGCTTTCTTT. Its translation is CASSFIGGTEAFF.

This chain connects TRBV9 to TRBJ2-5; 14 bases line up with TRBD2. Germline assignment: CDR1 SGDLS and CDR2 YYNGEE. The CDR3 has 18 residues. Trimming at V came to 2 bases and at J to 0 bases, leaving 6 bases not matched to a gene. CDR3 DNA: TGTGCCAGCAGCGTGGCACCGGGACTAGCGGGAGACCAAGAGACCCAGTACTTC. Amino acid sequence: CASSVAPGLAGDQETQYF.

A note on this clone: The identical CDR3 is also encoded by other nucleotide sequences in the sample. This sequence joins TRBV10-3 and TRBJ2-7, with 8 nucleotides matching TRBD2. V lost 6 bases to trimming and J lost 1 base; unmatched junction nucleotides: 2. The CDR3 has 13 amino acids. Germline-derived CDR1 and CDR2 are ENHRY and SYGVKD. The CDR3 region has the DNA TGTGCCATCAGCGGGGGGGGATCCTACGAGCAGTACTTC. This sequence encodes CAISGGGSYEQYF.

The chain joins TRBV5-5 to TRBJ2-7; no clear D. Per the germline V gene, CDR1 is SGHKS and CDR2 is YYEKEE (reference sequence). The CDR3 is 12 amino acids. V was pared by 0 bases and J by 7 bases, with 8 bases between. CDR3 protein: CASSLVIGEQYF. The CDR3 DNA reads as TGTGCCAGCAGCTTGGTAATAGGGGAGCAGTACTTC.

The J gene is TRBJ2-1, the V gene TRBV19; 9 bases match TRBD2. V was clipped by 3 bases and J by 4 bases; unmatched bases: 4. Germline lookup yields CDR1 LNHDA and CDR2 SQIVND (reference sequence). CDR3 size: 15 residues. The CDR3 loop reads CASSITLAGYNEQFF. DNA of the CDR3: TGTGCCAGTAGTATCACGCTAGCGGGGTACAATGAGCAGTTCTTC.

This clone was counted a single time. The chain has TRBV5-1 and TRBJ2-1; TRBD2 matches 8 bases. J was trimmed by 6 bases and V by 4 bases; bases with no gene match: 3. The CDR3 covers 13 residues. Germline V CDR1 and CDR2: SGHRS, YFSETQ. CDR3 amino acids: CASSILAANEQFF. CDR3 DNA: TGCGCCAGCAGCATACTAGCGGCCAATGAGCAGTTCTTC.